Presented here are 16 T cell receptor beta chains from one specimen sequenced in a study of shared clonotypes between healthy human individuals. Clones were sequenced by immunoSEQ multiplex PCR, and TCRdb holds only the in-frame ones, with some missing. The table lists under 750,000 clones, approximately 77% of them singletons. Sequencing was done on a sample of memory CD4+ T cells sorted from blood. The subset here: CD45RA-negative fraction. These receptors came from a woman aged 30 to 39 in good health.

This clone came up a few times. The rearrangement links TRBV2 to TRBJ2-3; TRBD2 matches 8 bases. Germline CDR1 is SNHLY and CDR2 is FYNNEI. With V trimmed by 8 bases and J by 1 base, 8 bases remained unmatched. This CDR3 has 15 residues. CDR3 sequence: CASAQTLAGTDTQYF. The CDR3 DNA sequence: TGTGCCAGCGCCCAGACACTAGCGGGCACAGATACGCAGTATTTT. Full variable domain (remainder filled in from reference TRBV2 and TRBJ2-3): EPEVTQTPSHQVTQMGQEVILRCVPISNHLYFYWYRQILGQKVEFLVSFYNNEISEKSEIFDDQFSVERPDGSNFTLKIRSTKLEDSAMYFCASAQTLAGTDTQYFGPGTRLTVL.

The CDR3 is CASSSPGEPYNEQFF. Here the CDR3 DNA reads TGTGCCAGCAGTTCCCCAGGGGAGCCTTACAATGAGCAGTTCTTC. The chain has TRBV28 and TRBJ2-1; perhaps TRBD1 as D (6 bases). This CDR3 is 15 amino acids long. V was cut by 4 bases and J by 4 bases, with 14 bases left in between. Germline V gene sequence: CDR1 MDHEN, CDR2 SYDVKM.

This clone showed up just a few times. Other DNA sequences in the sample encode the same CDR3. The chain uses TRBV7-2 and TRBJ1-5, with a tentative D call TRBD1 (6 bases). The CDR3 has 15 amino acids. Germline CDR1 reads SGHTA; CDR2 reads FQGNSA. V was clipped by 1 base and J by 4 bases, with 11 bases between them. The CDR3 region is CASSLVQGSNQPQHF. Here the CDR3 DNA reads TGTGCCAGCAGCTTAGTTCAGGGGTCAAATCAGCCCCAGCATTTT.

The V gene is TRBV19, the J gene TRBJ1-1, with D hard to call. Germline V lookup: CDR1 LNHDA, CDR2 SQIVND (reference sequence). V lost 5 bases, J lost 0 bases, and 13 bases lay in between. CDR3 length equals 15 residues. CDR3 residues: CASSFTRSLNTEAFF. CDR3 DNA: TGTGCCAGTAGTTTTACCAGGTCGTTGAACACTGAAGCTTTCTTT.

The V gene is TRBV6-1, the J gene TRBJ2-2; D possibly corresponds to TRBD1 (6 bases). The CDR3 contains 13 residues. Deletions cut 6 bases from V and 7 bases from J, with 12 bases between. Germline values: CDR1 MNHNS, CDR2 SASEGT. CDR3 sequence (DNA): TGTGCCAGCAGGGTACAGGGAGTCGGGGAGCTGTTTTTT. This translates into CASRVQGVGELFF.

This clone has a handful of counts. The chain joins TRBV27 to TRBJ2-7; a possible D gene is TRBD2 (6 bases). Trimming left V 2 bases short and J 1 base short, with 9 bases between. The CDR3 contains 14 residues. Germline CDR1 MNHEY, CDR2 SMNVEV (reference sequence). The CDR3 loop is CASSLQGGSYEQYF. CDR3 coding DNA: TGTGCCAGCAGTTTACAGGGAGGATCCTACGAGCAGTACTTC.

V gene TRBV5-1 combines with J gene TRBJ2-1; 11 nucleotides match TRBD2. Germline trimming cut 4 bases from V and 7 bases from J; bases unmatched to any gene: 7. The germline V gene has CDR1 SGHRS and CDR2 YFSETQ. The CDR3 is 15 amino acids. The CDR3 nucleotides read TGCGCCAGCAGCGCTCTAGCGGGAGGTGGGAATGAGCAGTTCTTC. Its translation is CASSALAGGGNEQFF.

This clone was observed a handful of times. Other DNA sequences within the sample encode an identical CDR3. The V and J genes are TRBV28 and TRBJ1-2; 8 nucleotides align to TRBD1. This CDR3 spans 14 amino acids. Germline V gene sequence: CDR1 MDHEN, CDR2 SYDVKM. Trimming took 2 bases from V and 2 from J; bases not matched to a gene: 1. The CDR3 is CASSLRTGNYGYTF. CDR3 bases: TGTGCCAGCAGTTTACGGACAGGGAACTATGGCTACACCTTC.

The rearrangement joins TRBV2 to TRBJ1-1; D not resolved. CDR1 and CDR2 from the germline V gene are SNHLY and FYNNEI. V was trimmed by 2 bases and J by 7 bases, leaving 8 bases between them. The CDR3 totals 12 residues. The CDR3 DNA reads TGTGCCAGCAGTGAACGACAAAGTGAAGCTTTCTTT. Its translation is CASSERQSEAFF.

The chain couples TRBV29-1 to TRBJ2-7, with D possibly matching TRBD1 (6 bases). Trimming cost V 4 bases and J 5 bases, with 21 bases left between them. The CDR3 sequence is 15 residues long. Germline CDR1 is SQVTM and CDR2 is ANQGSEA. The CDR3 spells CSVVGVLGGLHEQYF. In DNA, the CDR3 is TGCAGCGTTGTGGGGGTTCTAGGGGGTTTGCACGAGCAGTACTTC.

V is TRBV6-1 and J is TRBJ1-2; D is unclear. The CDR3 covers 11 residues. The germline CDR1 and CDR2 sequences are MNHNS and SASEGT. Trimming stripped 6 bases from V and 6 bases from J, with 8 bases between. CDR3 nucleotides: TGTGCCAGCAGGACATTCGATGGCTACACCTTC. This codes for CASRTFDGYTF.

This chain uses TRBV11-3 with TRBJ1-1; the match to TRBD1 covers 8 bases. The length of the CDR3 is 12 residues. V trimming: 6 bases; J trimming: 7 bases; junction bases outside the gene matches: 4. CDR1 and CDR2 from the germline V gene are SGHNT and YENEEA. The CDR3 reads CASSTGQGEAFF. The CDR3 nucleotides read TGTGCCAGCAGTACCGGACAGGGTGAAGCTTTCTTT.

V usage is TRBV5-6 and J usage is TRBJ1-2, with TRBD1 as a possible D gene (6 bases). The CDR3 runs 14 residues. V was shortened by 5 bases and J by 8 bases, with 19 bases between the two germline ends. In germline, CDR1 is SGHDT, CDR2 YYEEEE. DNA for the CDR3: TGTGCCAGCAGGGATACCGGGGGGCGATACGGCTACACCTTC. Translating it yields CASRDTGGRYGYTF.

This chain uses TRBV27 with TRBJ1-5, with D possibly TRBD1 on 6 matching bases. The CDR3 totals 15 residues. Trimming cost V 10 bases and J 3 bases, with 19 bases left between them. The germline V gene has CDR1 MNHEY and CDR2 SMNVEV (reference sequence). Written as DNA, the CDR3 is TGTGCCACCGGTCGACAGGCAGGTCCCAATCAGCCCCAGCATTTT. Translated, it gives CATGRQAGPNQPQHF.

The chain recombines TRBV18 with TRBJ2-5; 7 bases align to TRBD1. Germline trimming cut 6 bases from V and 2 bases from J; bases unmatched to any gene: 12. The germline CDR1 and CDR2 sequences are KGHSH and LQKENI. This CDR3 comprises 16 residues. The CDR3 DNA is TGTGCCAGCTCTTCCATACGACCGGGACAGCAAGAGACCCAGTACTTC. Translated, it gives CASSSIRPGQQETQYF. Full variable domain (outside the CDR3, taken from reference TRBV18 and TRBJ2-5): NAGVMQNPRHLVRRRGQEARLRCSPMKGHSHVYWYRQLPEEGLKFMVYLQKENIIDESGMPKERFSAEFPKEGPSILRIQQVVRGDSAAYFCASSSIRPGQQETQYFGPGTRLLVL.

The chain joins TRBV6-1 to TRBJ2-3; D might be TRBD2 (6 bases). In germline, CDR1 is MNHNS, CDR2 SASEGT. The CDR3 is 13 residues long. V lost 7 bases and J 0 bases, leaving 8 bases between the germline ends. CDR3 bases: TGTGCCAGCATACGGGGGAGCACAGATACGCAGTATTTT. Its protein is CASIRGSTDTQYF.